A single TCR beta chain is shown here with its context. Data came from immunoSEQ multiplex PCR; TCRdb stores just in-frame clones and leaves some out. This table holds about 160,000 clones, roughly 95% found once. The CDR3 loop spans 17 amino acids. V gave up 2 bases and J gave up 4 bases; unmatched junction bases: 9. Germline V CDR1 and CDR2: MGHRA, YSYEKL. The record originates from a study of control samples from healthy donors and cancer patients. The sequenced sample was blood. The chain uses TRBV4-1 and TRBJ2-2; TRBD1 matches 8 bases. The sequence was collected from a woman aged 25 to 45 in good health. The CDR3 spells CASSQPGQGGGTGELFF. As DNA, the CDR3 is TGCGCCAGCAGCCAACCCGGACAGGGAGGCGGCACCGGGGAGCTGTTTTTT.